This T cell receptor beta chain was documented in a study of cytomegalovirus exposure and HLA in healthy donors. The PCR was carried out with 60 Vbeta primers and 13 Jbeta primers. The table came from immunoSEQ multiplex PCR; TCRdb's copy has only in-frame clones and leaves some out. The sample includes roughly 120,000 clones, roughly 82% of them seen just once. A word on this clone: Antigen unknown.

Notes on the study in general: V- and J-gene trimming of TCR beta was linked (in a later analysis) to a missense DCLRE1C variant.

The sample taken for sequencing was PBMCs. The TCR originated in a male donor in good health and CMV-seropositive.

CDR3 sequence reads: CASSPTGQARNTEAFF. The CDR3 DNA sequence: TGTGCCAGCAGCCCAACGGGACAAGCCCGGAACACTGAAGCTTTCTTT. The chain is built from TRBV5-4 and TRBJ1-1; D may be TRBD1 (6 bases). With 4 bases removed from V and 1 base from J, the gap between germline ends came to 17 bases. The CDR3 is made up of 16 amino acids. CDR1 and CDR2 (germline): SGHNT, YYREEE (reference sequence).